These T cell receptor beta chains were read from a single sample in a study of shared clonotypes between healthy human individuals. TCRdb's table, derived via immunoSEQ multiplex PCR, lists solely in-frame clones and lacks some. The data show approximately 530,000 clones, less than 96% seen once. The sample taken for sequencing was naive CD4+ T cells sorted from blood. The receptors stem from a woman aged 30 to 39 in good health. CDR3s include the opening cysteine and the closing phenylalanine or tryptophan. A D gene is named only where the DNA matches it firmly. Only some rows state a clone size, as once, few, many or a class for expanded clones.

abundance: once; v_gene: TRBV10-3; j_gene: TRBJ1-5; d_gene: NA; CDR3nt: TGTGCCATCAGTGAGGGCGGGGGGGGCAGAAGCAATCAGCCCCAGCATTTT; CDR3aa: CAISEGGGGRSNQPQHF
abundance: NA; v_gene: TRBV5-1; j_gene: TRBJ1-2; d_gene: TRBD1; CDR3nt: TGCGCCAGCAGCCAGGGACAGGGGACCTTTGGGTATGGCTACACCTTC; CDR3aa: CASSQGQGTFGYGYTF
abundance: NA; v_gene: TRBV4-2; j_gene: TRBJ2-7; d_gene: TRBD2; CDR3nt: TGTGCCAGCAGCCTCGGGGGACTAGCGGGAGTAACTGAGCAGTACTTC; CDR3aa: CASSLGGLAGVTEQYF
abundance: NA; v_gene: TRBV5-1; j_gene: TRBJ2-5; d_gene: TRBD1; CDR3nt: TGCGCCAGCAGCTTGTACAGGGGAACACAAGAGACCCAGTACTTC; CDR3aa: CASSLYRGTQETQYF
abundance: NA; v_gene: TRBV2; j_gene: TRBJ2-7; d_gene: TRBD1; CDR3nt: TGTGCCAGCAGTGATCCTTGGACAGGAGCCGCCTACGAGCAGTACTTC; CDR3aa: CASSDPWTGAAYEQYF
abundance: NA; v_gene: TRBV28; j_gene: TRBJ1-1; d_gene: NA; CDR3nt: TGTGCCAGCAGCTCAGAACTAGGGGCTTTCTTT; CDR3aa: CASSSELGAFF
abundance: NA; v_gene: TRBV11-2; j_gene: TRBJ2-3; d_gene: TRBD2; CDR3nt: TGTGCCAGCAGCTTTAGCGGGAGGGCTTACACAGATACGCAGTATTTT; CDR3aa: CASSFSGRAYTDTQYF
abundance: once; v_gene: TRBV9; j_gene: TRBJ2-3; d_gene: TRBD2; CDR3nt: TGTGCCAGCAGCGTAGTTGGCGGGAGTACGCTAGATACGCAGTATTTT; CDR3aa: CASSVVGGSTLDTQYF
abundance: NA; v_gene: TRBV27; j_gene: TRBJ1-2; d_gene: TRBD1; CDR3nt: TGTGCCAGCAGTTTTTCATTAACAGGGGGGAATGGCTACACCTTC; CDR3aa: CASSFSLTGGNGYTF
abundance: NA; v_gene: TRBV28; j_gene: TRBJ2-7; d_gene: TRBD2; CDR3nt: TGTGCCAGCAGGGGGACTACCGCCTACGAGCAGTACTTC; CDR3aa: CASRGTTAYEQYF
abundance: NA; v_gene: TRBV2; j_gene: TRBJ1-6; d_gene: NA; CDR3nt: TGTGCCAGCAAGTCCTCCCAGGCCCACCTTTATAATTCACCCCTCCACTTT; CDR3aa: CASKSSQAHLYNSPLHF
abundance: NA; v_gene: TRBV28; j_gene: TRBJ2-1; d_gene: TRBD2; CDR3nt: TGTGCCAGCAGTTCTGCGGGAGGGAGCTCCTACAATGAGCAGTTCTTC; CDR3aa: CASSSAGGSSYNEQFF
abundance: NA; v_gene: TRBV25-1; j_gene: TRBJ2-7; d_gene: NA; CDR3nt: TGTGCCAGCAGTGAGTCTAGCGCGTCCTACGAGCAGTACTTC; CDR3aa: CASSESSASYEQYF
abundance: NA; v_gene: TRBV30; j_gene: TRBJ2-3; d_gene: NA; CDR3nt: TGTGCCTGGACGGGTTCTAGCACAGATACGCAGTATTTT; CDR3aa: CAWTGSSTDTQYF
abundance: NA; v_gene: TRBV7-9; j_gene: TRBJ1-1; d_gene: NA; CDR3nt: TGTGCCAGCAGCTTAGCGGGTGGGAACACTGAAGCTTTCTTT; CDR3aa: CASSLAGGNTEAFF
abundance: NA; v_gene: TRBV28; j_gene: TRBJ2-3; d_gene: NA; CDR3nt: TGTGCCAGCAGTTTTCGAACGTGGGTTGGGAGAGATACGCAGTATTTT; CDR3aa: CASSFRTWVGRDTQYF
abundance: NA; v_gene: TRBV18; j_gene: TRBJ1-1; d_gene: NA; CDR3nt: TGTGCCAGCTCACTCCTCGACGGGGGGCAAGGTGGAGCTTTCTTT; CDR3aa: CASSLLDGGQGGAFF
abundance: NA; v_gene: TRBV5-1; j_gene: TRBJ2-3; d_gene: TRBD1; CDR3nt: TGCGCCAGCAGCTTCGGGACAGGCACAGATACGCAGTATTTT; CDR3aa: CASSFGTGTDTQYF
abundance: NA; v_gene: TRBV30; j_gene: TRBJ1-6; d_gene: TRBD1; CDR3nt: TGTGCCTGGAAAGACAGGGGAATTGGAAATTCACCCCTCCACTTT; CDR3aa: CAWKDRGIGNSPLHF
abundance: NA; v_gene: TRBV20-1; j_gene: TRBJ2-7; d_gene: NA; CDR3nt: TGCAGTGCACGAGATTCCTACGAGCAGTACTTC; CDR3aa: CSARDSYEQYF
abundance: NA; v_gene: TRBV2; j_gene: TRBJ2-7; d_gene: TRBD1; CDR3nt: TGTGCCAGCAGTGGACAGGGGCTGGGTTACGAGCAGTACTTC; CDR3aa: CASSGQGLGYEQYF
abundance: NA; v_gene: TRBV7-9; j_gene: TRBJ2-7; d_gene: TRBD2; CDR3nt: TGTGCCAGCAGCCGTCCGACTAGCGGGCGGGAGCAGTACTTC; CDR3aa: CASSRPTSGREQYF
abundance: few; v_gene: TRBV19; j_gene: TRBJ2-7; d_gene: TRBD2; CDR3nt: TGTGCCAGTAGTATCCCACTAGCGGGAGCCGAGCAGTACTTC; CDR3aa: CASSIPLAGAEQYF
abundance: once; v_gene: TRBV21-1; j_gene: TRBJ2-7; d_gene: NA; CDR3nt: TGTGCCAGCAGGCGACTAGCGGGTTTTTTCTACGAGCAGTACTTC; CDR3aa: CASRRLAGFFYEQYF
abundance: NA; v_gene: TRBV15; j_gene: TRBJ1-2; d_gene: NA; CDR3nt: TGTGCCACCAGCAGAGATTATAACAGCCGTTATGGCTACACCTTC; CDR3aa: CATSRDYNSRYGYTF
abundance: NA; v_gene: TRBV7-9; j_gene: TRBJ2-4; d_gene: TRBD2; CDR3nt: TGTGCCAGCAGCTTAGCGTGGGGACGGGGGGACGTGCCCAAAAACATTCAGTACTTC; CDR3aa: CASSLAWGRGDVPKNIQYF